This entry is about one T cell receptor (beta chain). The antigen is undetermined. The sample originates from a study of cytotoxic CD8 clonotypes in ibrutinib-treated CLL. Overall study: Once treatment had gone on for a median of around eleven months, range 6 to 36, response samples were drawn.

In germline, CDR1 is SGHDT, CDR2 YYEEEE. V gave up 7 bases and J gave up 4 bases; unmatched junction bases: 3. This CDR3 comprises 12 residues. Broader study findings: In sustained-remission versus progressing patients, sampling times differed. Age-matched healthy donor levels were exceeded by baseline clonality, which tracked circulating CD8+ T-cell counts.

Profiling relied on immunoSEQ multiplex PCR, and the TCRdb table lists in-frame clones only, not all of them. The sample contains 110,000 to 150,000 clones, 60% to 85% of which appear only once. The chain couples TRBV5-6 to TRBJ1-2; TRBD1 matches at 8 bases. Sample: PBMCs, taken after 24 months of ibrutinib treatment. The sequence derives from a human donor with chronic lymphocytic leukemia. The CDR3 loop is CASRTGRYGYTF. The DNA of the CDR3 is TGTGCCAGCCGGACAGGGCGCTATGGCTACACCTTC.